The present T cell receptor beta chain was sequenced within a study of blood T cells in healthy people across ages. General study points: A strong correlation between TCR beta diversity and naive T cell percentage was seen. Age showed a roughly linear inverse relationship with TCR beta diversity per million T cells.

This clonotype has a handful of counts. Its antigen is currently unknown. Germline CDR1 and CDR2: MNHEY and SVGEGT. CDR3 length: 14 amino acids. Trimming stripped 7 bases from V and 7 bases from J, with 17 bases between. The authors ran a second PCR of roughly 6 to 12 cycles using a sample-barcoded 5' primer and a J-beta primer mix. One entry per CDR3 protein results from TCRdb running MiXCR on the 5' RACE reads. This table has 700,000 or so distinct CDR3 sequences, 35% to 50% appearing once. This TCR derives from an elderly man in good health. The chain is built from TRBV6-2 or TRBV6-3 and TRBJ2-1; D might be TRBD2 (6 bases). Sequences were obtained from blood. CDR3 nucleotide sequence: TGTGCCAGCACCCTACCGGGGGAGAGGAATGAGCAGTTCTTC. Its translation: CASTLPGERNEQFF.